This T cell receptor beta chain was recorded in a study of CD8+CD57+ T cells in acquired aplastic anemia. Only patients with CD8+CD57+ cell expansion on flow cytometry were chosen for sequencing. A severe acquired aplastic anemia diagnosis applied to all patients. The CDR3 consists of 16 residues. Germline assignment: CDR1 DFQATT and CDR2 SNEGSKA (reference sequence). The V gene lost 1 base and the J gene lost 1 base, with 14 bases spanning the gap. It was genomic DNA that served as the template for profiling TCR beta VDJ and CDR3. Each CDR3 protein is one row after TCRdb ran MiXCR on the reads. This table holds tens of thousands of distinct CDR3 sequences, roughly three quarters found once.

Input material: sorted CD4+, CD8+, or CD8+CD57+ T cells (not recorded which) from PBMCs. This receptor was taken from a human donor with aplastic anemia. This chain uses TRBV20-1 with TRBJ1-5, with a possible D match to TRBD1 (6 bases). This chain's CDR3 is CSARGSRGLSNQPQHF. In nucleotides, the CDR3 is TGCAGTGCTAGAGGCTCCCGGGGGCTAAGCAATCAGCCCCAGCATTTT.